Described below is a single TCR beta chain sequence and its context. The data belong to a study of blood T cell repertoires in COVID-19. About the study: Acute-phase and convalescent COVID-19 samples originated in the United States, Italy and Spain. PBMCs, B-cell-depleted T cells, or T cells provided the cDNA or gDNA that made up the material.

This CDR3 has 13 residues. V trimming: 1 base; J trimming: 8 bases; junction bases outside the gene matches: 4. Germline lookup yields CDR1 LNHDA and CDR2 SQIVND (reference sequence). As handled by the study authors: Estimated nucleated cell counts came from reference gene primer amplification. Libraries were prepared by immunoSEQ multiplex PCR; TCRdb keeps only in-frame clonotypes and omits some of them. The DNA was the basis for D and trimming; V, J and clone size are from that table. The sample has about 190,000 clones; about 88% are singletons. The sequenced sample was peripheral blood. V and J are TRBV19 and TRBJ1-2; 7 nucleotides match TRBD1. The source of this sequence is a woman in her 30s with active or convalescent COVID-19. The CDR3 sequence: CASSIGDRLGYTF. The CDR3 DNA follows: TGTGCCAGTAGTATAGGGGACAGATTGGGCTACACCTTC.